The 17 T cell receptor beta chains reported below all come from one sample, sequenced in a study of blood T cells in healthy people across ages. The authors ran a second PCR of roughly 7 to 11 cycles using a sample-barcoded 5' primer and a J-beta primer mix. TCRdb analysed the 5' RACE reads with MiXCR anew, one entry per CDR3 protein. The data show 800,000 or so distinct CDR3 sequences, roughly 25% seen once. This sample was shared with a second study, whose subject was T cells of mothers and their children.

Material: blood. These receptors were collected from a boy between 5 and 17 years old in good health.

This clonotype was counted a few times. J is TRBJ2-5 and V is TRBV6-5; D possibly corresponds to TRBD1 (6 bases). The J call may be incorrect, as the DNA end agrees better with TRBJ2-7. CDR3 length: 14 residues. The V gene's germline CDR1 is MNHEY and CDR2 SVGAGI. The CDR3 protein is CASSYAQGRDEQYF. The CDR3 coding sequence is TGTGCCAGCAGTTACGCACAGGGCCGTGACGAGCAGTACTTC.

This clonotype was detected only a few times. The rearrangement links TRBV27 to TRBJ1-1; D is unresolved. Per the germline V gene, CDR1 is MNHEY and CDR2 is SMNVEV (reference sequence). Trimming cost V 5 bases and J 4 bases, with 20 bases left between them. This CDR3 region has 16 residues. The CDR3 loop is CASSQSPSYPSTEAFF. The CDR3 DNA reads as TGTGCCAGCAGTCAGAGCCCCTCTTACCCCTCCACTGAAGCTTTCTTT.

This clonotype occurred a few times. The chain joins TRBV9 to TRBJ2-7; maybe TRBD2 (7 bases). The germline gives CDR1 SGDLS, CDR2 YYNGEE. Trimming removed 1 base from V and 3 bases from J, with 14 bases in between. The length of the CDR3 is 15 residues. The CDR3 DNA reads TGTGCCAGCAGCGTAAGGGGGGGCGGAGGCTACGAGCAGTACTTC. This codes for CASSVRGGGGYEQYF.

The chain is built from TRBV2 and TRBJ1-1; no definite D call. CDR3 size: 12 residues. From germline, CDR1 is SNHLY and CDR2 FYNNEI. The V gene lost 8 bases and the J gene lost 1 base, with 8 bases spanning the gap. This chain's CDR3 is CASLKGNTEAFF. The DNA of the CDR3 is TGTGCCAGCCTCAAGGGGAACACTGAAGCTTTCTTT.

This clonotype has just a few counts. Germline is not matched at one junction end, which may reflect a read error. In nucleotides, the CDR3 is TGTGCCGGCAGCTTAGGTTGGGGTACAGATACGCAGTATTTT. This codes for CAGSLGWGTDTQYF. This chain joins TRBV7-3 and TRBJ2-3, with unresolved D. CDR3 length: 14 amino acids. Germline V gene sequence: CDR1 SGHTA, CDR2 FQGTGA.

The chain employs TRBV15 and TRBJ2-3; unclear D gene. Per germline, CDR1 LNHNV and CDR2 YYDKDF (reference sequence). This CDR3 has 14 amino acids. The ends were cut back, 0 bases at V and 2 bases at J, with 6 bases in the middle. The CDR3 DNA sequence: TGTGCCACCAGCAGAGAAACACTCACAGATACGCAGTATTTT. This codes for CATSRETLTDTQYF.

The J gene is TRBJ2-3, the V gene TRBV15, with D uncertain. Germline V gives CDR1 LNHNV, CDR2 YYDKDF (reference sequence). The CDR3 has 16 residues. The V end was cut by 0 bases, the J end by 11 bases, with 21 bases between. This CDR3 is CATSRDQGRANIWQYF. In DNA, the CDR3 is TGTGCCACCAGCAGAGATCAAGGCCGCGCTAACATATGGCAGTATTTT.

This clonotype was detected a few times. At one end, the junction sequence differs from germline, possibly due to a read error. The chain uses TRBV20-1 and TRBJ2-5; TRBD1 matches at 8 bases. The J call is uncertain, as TRBJ2-7 better fits the DNA end. Looked up from germline, CDR1 is DFQATT and CDR2 is SNEGSKA (reference sequence). The CDR3 covers 15 residues. This chain's CDR3 is CSASGSRTGRYEQYF. DNA for the CDR3: TGCAGCGCTAGTGGTTCCAGGACAGGGAGATACGAGCAGTACTTC.

The gene calls are TRBV12-3 or TRBV12-4 and TRBJ2-5; D could derive from TRBD1 or TRBD2 (5 bases each). Trimming removed 6 bases from V and 4 bases from J, with 12 bases in between. This CDR3 has 13 amino acids. CDR3 sequence: CASRGPRGETQYF. CDR3 DNA sequence: TGTGCCAGCAGGGGACCCCGTGGAGAGACCCAGTACTTC.

This clonotype was seen a handful of times. The chain links TRBV4-3 to TRBJ1-2; D unclear. Germline V gives CDR1 LGHNA, CDR2 YSLEER. V was clipped by 0 bases and J by 5 bases, with 13 bases between them. The CDR3 runs 15 residues. This CDR3 is CASSQDTGTPYGYTF. For the CDR3, the DNA is TGCGCCAGCAGCCAAGACACCGGCACTCCGTATGGCTACACCTTC.

The V gene is TRBV7-9, the J gene TRBJ1-2, with 9 nucleotides matching TRBD1. The V gene end was trimmed by 2 bases and the J gene end by 4 bases; junction bases not matched to a gene: 5. Germline CDR1 and CDR2: SEHNR and FQNEAQ (reference sequence). There are 15 residues in the CDR3. DNA for the CDR3: TGTGCCAGCAGCTTATCACAGGGGGCAAGCTATGGCTACACCTTC. Its protein product is CASSLSQGASYGYTF.

The DNA of the CDR3 is TGTGCCAGCAGCGTAGGGGGAGGGGCGCCAGGCTATGGCTACACCTTC. Translating gives CASSVGGGAPGYGYTF. J is TRBJ1-2 and V is TRBV9; weak D call: TRBD1 (5 bases). The CDR3 extends over 16 amino acids. Trimming shortened V by 0 bases and J by 4 bases, and 16 bases separated the two germline ends. From germline, CDR1 is SGDLS and CDR2 YYNGEE.

This clonotype has more than one count but fewer than ten. Here the CDR3 reads CASTGTGGEKLFF. In DNA form, the CDR3 reads TGTGCCAGCACCGGGACAGGGGGCGAAAAACTGTTTTTT. The chain is built from TRBV6-2 or TRBV6-3 and TRBJ1-4, with TRBD1 matching 12 bases. The germline gives CDR1 MNHEY, CDR2 SVGEGT. V was pared by 7 bases and J by 8 bases, with 2 bases of the junction left unmatched. There are 13 residues in the CDR3.

V gene TRBV28 combines with J gene TRBJ2-7; TRBD1 aligns across 7 bases. CDR1 is MDHEN and CDR2 is SYDVKM in the germline V gene. This CDR3 spans 14 amino acids. The trim removed 6 bases at V and 0 bases at J, leaving 5 bases unmatched. CDR3 region: CASRGQSNSYEQYF. The CDR3 DNA sequence: TGTGCCAGCAGGGGACAGTCAAACTCCTACGAGCAGTACTTC. The full variable domain, in which reference TRBV28 and TRBJ2-7 provide the parts outside the CDR3, is DVKVTQSSRYLVKRTGEKVFLECVQDMDHENMFWYRQDPGLGLRLIYFSYDVKMKEKGDIPEGYSVSREKKERFSLILESASTNQTSMYLCASRGQSNSYEQYFGPGTRLTVT.

The chain has TRBV29-1 and TRBJ1-2; 7 nucleotides align to TRBD1. The CDR3 is made up of 12 amino acids. The germline V gene encodes CDR1 SQVTM and CDR2 ANQGSEA. Losses at the gene ends were 7 bases for V and 0 bases for J; bases not matched to a gene: 2. The CDR3 sequence: CSAGQANYGYTF. The CDR3 nucleotides read TGCAGCGCCGGACAGGCTAACTATGGCTACACCTTC. The full variable domain, rest sourced from reference TRBV29-1 and TRBJ1-2, is SAVISQKPSRDICQRGTSLTIQCQVDSQVTMMFWYRQQPGQSLTLIATANQGSEATYESGFVIDKFPISRPNLTFSTLTVSNMSPEDSSIYLCSAGQANYGYTFGSGTRLTVV.

V and J are TRBV21-1 and TRBJ2-6; whether TRBD2, the table's D call, matches the DNA was not checked. TRBV21-1 is flagged as a pseudogene. The CDR3 consists of 18 residues. CDR3 loop: CAQIGGRAKESGANVLTF. The CDR3 nucleotides are TGTGCCCAAATTGGGGGGAGGGCCAAGGAATCTGGGGCCAACGTCCTGACTTTC.

This clonotype showed up just a few times. V usage is TRBV24-1 and J usage is TRBJ2-3; 12 bases match TRBD2. Germline V gene lookup returns CDR1 KGHDR and CDR2 SFDVKD. This CDR3 is 15 amino acids long. Trimming took 5 bases from V and 8 from J; bases not matched to a gene: 7. The CDR3 DNA follows: TGTGCCACCAGTGCCCCACTAGCGGGAGGTCCTACGCAGTATTTT. Protein product: CATSAPLAGGPTQYF.